The 27 T cell receptor beta chains reported below all come from one sample, sequenced in a study of Graves' ophthalmopathy and Graves' hyperthyroidism. Investigators amplified TCR beta CDR3 regions from RNA transcripts. The first round was an RT-PCR with HTBI primers, and the second round was a multiplex PCR. In TCRdb, the multiplex PCR reads were re-called with MiXCR into one record per CDR3 protein. The profile shows 260,000 or so distinct CDR3 sequences, around 50% of them singletons. Sequenced input: peripheral blood. These receptors were collected from an adult man with Graves' ophthalmopathy.

The chain joins TRBV5-1 to TRBJ2-7; 8 bases are shared with TRBD1. Germline V gives CDR1 SGHRS, CDR2 YFSETQ. With V trimmed by 0 bases and J by 3 bases, 5 bases remained unmatched. The CDR3 totals 15 residues. The CDR3 DNA reads TGCGCCAGCAGCTTGGAAGGGACAGGTCTCTACGAGCAGTACTTC. Translating gives CASSLEGTGLYEQYF.

In this sample, this clonotype turned up a few times. The chain links TRBV28 to TRBJ2-5, with D perhaps matching TRBD2 (5 bases). The germline CDR1 and CDR2 sequences are MDHEN and SYDVKM. Trimming took off 3 bases at V and 1 base at J, with 12 bases between the two ends. This CDR3 region has 15 residues. CDR3 sequence (DNA): TGTGCCAGCAGTTTTACCGCCGGGATCCAAGAGACCCAGTACTTC. Its translation is CASSFTAGIQETQYF.

This clonotype occurred many times. The chain has TRBV2 and TRBJ1-2; D is uncertain. V was clipped by 4 bases and J by 8 bases, with 11 bases between them. This CDR3 is 12 amino acids long. CDR1 SNHLY and CDR2 FYNNEI come from the germline V gene. The CDR3 DNA sequence: TGTGCCAGCAGTGGGCGCACCACGGGCTACACCTTC. It encodes CASSGRTTGYTF.

This chain uses TRBV24-1 with TRBJ2-5; either TRBD1 or TRBD2 may fit D (5 bases each). This CDR3 has 15 residues. The V gene's germline CDR1 is KGHDR and CDR2 SFDVKD. Trimming stripped 4 bases from V and 4 bases from J, with 15 bases between. The CDR3 loop reads CATSDWTLEGETQYF. CDR3 sequence (DNA): TGTGCCACCAGTGACTGGACACTTGAGGGAGAGACCCAGTACTTC.

This chain links TRBV10-3 with TRBJ1-5; 7 bases match TRBD1. CDR1 and CDR2 from the germline V gene are ENHRY and SYGVKD. The CDR3 loop spans 16 amino acids. The V and J ends lost 4 bases and 3 bases, in that order; junction bases with no gene match: 9. CDR3 sequence reads: CAISGKRDSDNQPQHF. CDR3 nucleotide sequence: TGTGCCATCAGTGGGAAGAGGGACAGCGACAATCAGCCCCAGCATTTT.

The V call is TRBV20-1, the J call TRBJ1-5, with D maybe TRBD1 (6 bases). Trimming left V 1 base short and J 0 bases short, with 13 bases between. The germline V gene encodes CDR1 DFQATT and CDR2 SNEGSKA (reference sequence). There are 16 residues in the CDR3. CDR3 sequence: CSARASGTYSNQPQHF. The CDR3, as DNA: TGCAGTGCTAGAGCCTCCGGGACATATAGCAATCAGCCCCAGCATTTT.

This clonotype appeared a few times. The chain couples TRBV6-5 to TRBJ1-2; D gene unclear. This CDR3 contains 12 residues. Between the trimmed V and J ends, which lost 6 bases and 5 bases, there was a span of 10 bases. Germline V gives CDR1 MNHEY, CDR2 SVGAGI. The CDR3 protein is CASRGTTYGYTF. In DNA form, the CDR3 reads TGTGCCAGCAGGGGCACTACTTATGGCTACACCTTC.

This clonotype was seen more than once but under ten times. The V call is TRBV6-5, the J call TRBJ1-1; weak D call: TRBD1 (6 bases). In germline, CDR1 is MNHEY, CDR2 SVGAGI. V lost 7 bases, J lost 6 bases, and 12 bases lay in between. This CDR3 is 12 amino acids long. CDR3: CASIRRGSEAFF. The DNA for the CDR3 is TGTGCCAGCATCCGCAGGGGCTCTGAAGCTTTCTTT.

V usage is TRBV7-2 and J usage is TRBJ2-5, with 9 positions matching TRBD1. The germline CDR1 and CDR2 sequences are SGHTA and FQGNSA. CDR3 length: 16 residues. V shed 5 bases and J 2 bases; nucleotides not matched to a gene: 9. The CDR3 is CASSLGQGMWQETQYF. The CDR3 DNA is TGTGCCAGCAGCCTCGGACAGGGGATGTGGCAAGAGACCCAGTACTTC.

The J gene is TRBJ2-2, the V gene TRBV12-3 or TRBV12-4, with D possibly called TRBD1 or TRBD2 (5 bases each). The V end lost 5 bases, the J end lost 3 bases, and 10 bases lay between the germline ends. This CDR3 comprises 14 residues. The CDR3 here is CASSPGTHTGELFF. DNA of the CDR3: TGTGCCAGCAGTCCCGGGACCCACACCGGGGAGCTGTTTTTT.

This clonotype was seen just once. The genes are TRBV5-8 and TRBJ2-7, with a tentative D call TRBD2 (5 bases). Germline V gene data show CDR1 as SGHTS and CDR2 as YDEGEE. The CDR3 totals 13 residues. V was shortened by 10 bases and J by 1 base, with 15 bases between the two germline ends. CDR3 region: CAWSAGLSYEQYF. The CDR3 DNA reads TGTGCCTGGAGCGCGGGTCTTTCCTACGAGCAGTACTTC.

V usage is TRBV20-1 and J usage is TRBJ2-7, with D possibly matching TRBD2 (7 bases). CDR1 is DFQATT and CDR2 is SNEGSKA in the germline V gene (reference sequence). The CDR3 runs 15 residues. V gave up 4 bases and J gave up 0 bases, with 16 bases separating them. The CDR3 nucleotides read TGCAGTGCTAAGCGTGGGGGGGCTTTCTCCTACGAGCAGTACTTC. It yields the protein CSAKRGGAFSYEQYF.

This chain uses TRBV6-6 with TRBJ1-2; perhaps TRBD1 as D (5 bases). Germline CDR1 and CDR2: MNHNY and SVGAGI (reference sequence). CDR3 length: 12 residues. Trimming removed 5 bases from V and 4 bases from J, with 8 bases in between. The CDR3 DNA follows: TGTGCCAGCAGTGAGGGGACCTATGGCTACACCTTC. It codes for CASSEGTYGYTF.

This sequence joins TRBV2 and TRBJ2-7, with D tentatively TRBD2 (5 bases). The V gene's germline CDR1 is SNHLY and CDR2 FYNNEI. The length of the CDR3 is 14 residues. Deletions cut 6 bases from V and 2 bases from J, with 14 bases between. CDR3 sequence (DNA): TGTGCCAGCAGATCTCGGGGAGAAACCTACGAGCAGTACTTC. Amino acid sequence: CASRSRGETYEQYF.

This clonotype was counted ten times or more. J is TRBJ2-5 and V is TRBV7-9; 9 nucleotides align to TRBD1. This CDR3 comprises 13 residues. Unmatched junction bases numbered 0, after V lost 3 bases and J lost 4 bases. CDR1 SEHNR and CDR2 FQNEAQ come from the germline V gene (reference sequence). The CDR3 nucleotides read TGTGCCAGCAGCTTGGGACAGGGAGAGACCCAGTACTTC. This sequence encodes CASSLGQGETQYF.

The CDR3 coding sequence is TGTGCCAGCAGCCCGTTCACAGGTCCGAACACCGGGGAGCTGTTTTTT. This codes for CASSPFTGPNTGELFF. J is TRBJ2-2 and V is TRBV11-3; the D gene is possibly TRBD1 (5 bases). The V end lost 5 bases, the J end lost 0 bases, and 13 bases lay between the germline ends. Germline-derived CDR1 and CDR2 are SGHNT and YENEEA. The CDR3 covers 16 residues.

This clonotype appeared a few times. This chain links TRBV4-1 with TRBJ2-5, with D maybe TRBD2 (6 bases). This CDR3 contains 14 residues. V was pared by 0 bases and J by 3 bases, with 8 bases between. Germline CDR1 MGHRA, CDR2 YSYEKL. Here the CDR3 reads CASSQEWGEETQYF. CDR3 sequence (DNA): TGCGCCAGCAGCCAAGAGTGGGGGGAAGAGACCCAGTACTTC.

The table lists this clonotype with many counts. The chain recombines TRBV7-6 with TRBJ2-7; D uncertain. CDR3 length: 13 amino acids. V was cut by 0 bases and J by 2 bases, with 5 bases left in between. Germline CDR1 reads SGHVS; CDR2 reads FNYEAQ. The CDR3 nucleotides read TGTGCCAGCAGCTTAGCGCCCGCCTACGAGCAGTACTTC. Protein: CASSLAPAYEQYF.

As to this clonotype: One end of the junction does not line up with germline, which may come from a read error. This chain uses TRBV7-2 with TRBJ1-5; D is uncertain. CDR1 SGHTA and CDR2 FQGNSA come from the germline V gene. The CDR3 runs to 14 residues. This CDR3 reads CASSLWSNNQHQHF. CDR3 nucleotide sequence: TGTGCCAGCAGCTTATGGTCCAATAATCAGCACCAGCATTTT.

This clonotype was seen many times. This chain uses TRBV20-1 with TRBJ2-7, with a tentative D call TRBD2 (6 bases). This CDR3 region has 12 residues. The V and J ends lost 0 bases and 3 bases respectively, with 6 bases between them. Germline V gives CDR1 DFQATT, CDR2 SNEGSKA (reference sequence). Here the CDR3 reads CSARERDYEQYF. DNA of the CDR3: TGCAGTGCTAGAGAGCGGGACTACGAGCAGTACTTC.

V gene TRBV5-4 combines with J gene TRBJ1-4; TRBD1 is a possible D gene (5 bases). CDR3 length equals 13 residues. CDR1 is SGHNT and CDR2 is YYREEE in the germline V gene (reference sequence). Trimming removed 4 bases from V and 7 bases from J, with 11 bases in between. The CDR3 bases are TGTGCCAGCAGCACCAGGGACGCTGAAAAACTGTTTTTT. As protein: CASSTRDAEKLFF.

The V call is TRBV5-4, the J call TRBJ2-7; 7 nucleotides match TRBD2. From germline, CDR1 is SGHNT and CDR2 YYREEE (reference sequence). V shed 4 bases and J 0 bases; nucleotides not matched to a gene: 10. This CDR3 is 16 amino acids long. The CDR3 loop reads CASSPERGRNSYEQYF. The CDR3 DNA reads as TGTGCCAGCAGCCCCGAGCGGGGTAGAAACTCCTACGAGCAGTACTTC.

This chain uses TRBV7-8 with TRBJ1-5; 7 bases align to TRBD1. The CDR3 spans 14 residues. The germline V gene has CDR1 SGHVS and CDR2 FQNEAQ. The V and J ends lost 3 bases and 4 bases, in that order; junction bases with no gene match: 3. As DNA, the CDR3 is TGTGCCAGCAGCTTCACAGGGGTGAATCAGCCCCAGCATTTT. This encodes CASSFTGVNQPQHF.

The V call is TRBV29-1, the J call TRBJ1-2; D may be TRBD1 (6 bases). With 7 bases removed from V and 4 bases from J, the gap between germline ends came to 19 bases. CDR3 length: 14 residues. CDR1 is SQVTM, CDR2 ANQGSEA, per germline. Here the CDR3 DNA reads TGCAGCGCCCCTAGGGGGGGGCTCGGCTATGGCTACACCTTC. Its protein is CSAPRGGLGYGYTF.

The V gene is TRBV4-2, the J gene TRBJ1-6; the match to TRBD1 covers 8 bases. Germline V CDR1 and CDR2: LGHNA, YNFKEQ. This CDR3 contains 16 residues. Trimming took 0 bases from V and 6 from J; bases not matched to a gene: 4. In DNA, the CDR3 is TGTGCCAGCAGCCAAGAGCCCAGGGGGCGTAATTCACCCCTCCACTTT. Protein product: CASSQEPRGRNSPLHF.

This clonotype occurred a few times. The V call is TRBV3-1, the J call TRBJ2-5; no clear D. Trimming took 3 bases from V and 1 from J, leaving 3 bases between them. The CDR3 runs to 12 residues. Germline V gene data show CDR1 as LGHDT and CDR2 as YNNKEL (reference sequence). The CDR3 coding sequence is TGTGCCAGCAGCCACCTCCAAGAGACCCAGTACTTC. Its translation: CASSHLQETQYF.

This clonotype was observed many times. This chain joins TRBV11-2 and TRBJ2-5; D ambiguous. Looked up from germline, CDR1 is SGHAT and CDR2 is FQNNGV. Trimming removed 4 bases from V and 5 bases from J, with 8 bases in between. CDR3 length: 12 amino acids. CDR3 amino acids: CASSSSQETQYF. CDR3 DNA sequence: TGTGCCAGCAGCTCTTCTCAGGAGACCCAGTACTTC.